This T cell receptor (beta chain) was obtained from a study of vaccination effects on CD4 cells after COVID-19. Across the study: Participants were given two doses of BNT162b2 or mRNA-1273 vaccine.

Overall study findings and caveats: Nearly all vaccine-induced clones in healthy recipients recognized only SARS-CoV-2.

Regarding this clone: Antigen unknown.

V gave up 5 bases and J gave up 5 bases; unmatched junction bases: 10. From germline, CDR1 is LNHNV and CDR2 YYDKDF (reference sequence). The CDR3 extends over 15 amino acids. Only in-frame clones appear in the TCRdb table, and some are missing; sequencing was by immunoSEQ multiplex PCR. The data show 27,000 or so clones, approximately 70% seen once. Under the ViraFEST assay, PBMC were stimulated with viral peptide pools so that antigen-specific CD4+ T cells expanded. Sequencing was performed afterwards. Subsequent to less than twelve days of culture, CD4+ T cells were isolated. Vaccine recipients had no previous SARS-CoV-2 infection; their nucleocapsid antibodies were negative. Cultures used fewer than 2.5 million PBMC per well, around 9 IU/ml IL-2 and 9.5 to 10 ug/ml peptides.

Sequenced material: CD4+ T cells from PBMCs cultured with HCoV-NL63 spike peptides, taken before COVID-19 vaccination. The V and J genes are TRBV15 and TRBJ2-7; 9 bases align to TRBD1. This sequence was found in a human donor who received a COVID-19 vaccine. The CDR3 region has the DNA TGTGCCACCAGCTCCCGGGACAGGGCTGGCGACGAGCAGTACTTC. Its translation is CATSSRDRAGDEQYF.